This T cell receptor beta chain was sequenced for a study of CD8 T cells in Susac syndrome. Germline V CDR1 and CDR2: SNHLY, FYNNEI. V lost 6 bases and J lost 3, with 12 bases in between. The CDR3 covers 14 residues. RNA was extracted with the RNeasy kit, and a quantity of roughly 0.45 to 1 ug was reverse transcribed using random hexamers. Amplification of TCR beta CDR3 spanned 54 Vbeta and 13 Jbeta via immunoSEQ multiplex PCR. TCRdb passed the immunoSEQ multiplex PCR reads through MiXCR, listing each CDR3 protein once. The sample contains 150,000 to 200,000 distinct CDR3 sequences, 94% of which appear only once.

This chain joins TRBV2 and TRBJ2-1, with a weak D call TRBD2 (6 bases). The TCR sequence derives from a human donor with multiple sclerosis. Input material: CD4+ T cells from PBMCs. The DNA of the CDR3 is TGTGCCAGCAGGGGGGTAGCGGACTACAATGAGCAGTTCTTC. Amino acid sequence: CASRGVADYNEQFF.